The clone carrying this TCR beta chain was seen at least ten times. Certain patients, namely those with other autoimmune diseases, uncontrolled infections, pregnancy or lactation, were excluded. PBMCs were obtained from 10 ml of fresh peripheral blood. V dropped 8 bases and J dropped 3 bases, with 11 bases sitting between them. This CDR3 is 12 amino acids long. Germline loops: CDR1 SNHLY, CDR2 FYNNEI. The sample is drawn from a study of Graves' ophthalmopathy and Graves' hyperthyroidism. TCR beta CDR3 amplification used RNA transcripts. A first-round RT-PCR used HTBI primers, followed by a second-round multiplex PCR. TCRdb independently ran MiXCR on the multiplex PCR reads; one entry per CDR3 protein. The table has under 350,000 distinct CDR3 sequences, 15% to 20% seen once; the top ten hold roughly an eighth.

The chain recombines TRBV2 with TRBJ2-7; D is unresolved. The TCR sequence derives from an adult man with Graves' ophthalmopathy. Input material: peripheral blood. The CDR3 DNA reads as TGTGCCAGCCACCCCAGTGGCTACGAGCAGTACTTC. Encoded protein: CASHPSGYEQYF.